Presented here are 16 T cell receptor beta chains from one specimen sequenced in a study of cytotoxic CD8 clonotypes in ibrutinib-treated CLL. The table came from immunoSEQ multiplex PCR; TCRdb's copy has only in-frame clones and leaves some out. The data show tens of thousands of clones, roughly three quarters seen once. The sequenced sample was PBMCs, obtained after 12 months of ibrutinib treatment. Every receptor here comes from a human donor with chronic lymphocytic leukemia.

V is TRBV5-1 and J is TRBJ2-1, with unresolved D. From germline, CDR1 is SGHRS and CDR2 YFSETQ. V was shortened by 0 bases and J by 2 bases, with 12 bases between the two germline ends. The CDR3 is 16 amino acids. In DNA, the CDR3 is TGCGCCAGCAGCTTGGTACCGTCTTCAGCCTACAATGAGCAGTTCTTC. The encoded protein is CASSLVPSSAYNEQFF.

V gene TRBV15 combines with J gene TRBJ1-1; tentative D call: TRBD1 (6 bases). The CDR3 totals 15 residues. Germline assignment: CDR1 LNHNV and CDR2 YYDKDF (reference sequence). V lost 5 bases and J lost 4, with 17 bases in between. The CDR3 spells CATSSSLQGITEAFF. The CDR3, as DNA: TGTGCCACCAGCTCCTCCCTACAGGGAATCACTGAAGCTTTCTTT. Full variable domain (outside the CDR3, taken from reference TRBV15 and TRBJ1-1): DAMVIQNPRYQVTQFGKPVTLSCSQTLNHNVMYWYQQKSSQAPKLLFHYYDKDFNNEADTPDNFQSRRPNTSFCFLDIRSPGLGDTAMYLCATSSSLQGITEAFFGQGTRLTVV.

V gene TRBV30 combines with J gene TRBJ1-2; D gene uncertain. Per the germline V gene, CDR1 is GTSNPN and CDR2 is SVGIG (reference sequence). CDR3 length: 13 residues. V was shortened by 4 bases and J by 4 bases, with 13 bases between the two germline ends. The CDR3 region is CAWTRDEFYGYTF. In nucleotides, the CDR3 is TGTGCCTGGACCCGGGATGAATTCTATGGCTACACCTTC.

This rearrangement joins TRBV7-2 to TRBJ2-7, with 9 bases fitting TRBD2. Germline V gene lookup returns CDR1 SGHTA and CDR2 FQGNSA. The J segment lost 3 bases and the V segment lost 4 bases, leaving 7 bases of the junction unmatched. The CDR3 consists of 15 residues. The CDR3 DNA sequence: TGTGCCAGCAGCTCCCCTAGCGGGGTCCGCTACGAGCAGTACTTC. It encodes CASSSPSGVRYEQYF.

This clone was recorded once. The chain carries TRBV5-6 and TRBJ2-3; D might be TRBD1 or TRBD2, each matching 5 bases. Germline V gene sequence: CDR1 SGHDT, CDR2 YYEEEE. Trimming stripped 4 bases from V and 2 bases from J, with 14 bases between. This CDR3 is built from 15 residues. For the CDR3, the DNA is TGTGCCAGCAGCCGCCCAAGGGGACCCACAGATACGCAGTATTTT. Its translation: CASSRPRGPTDTQYF.

The chain uses TRBV10-3 and TRBJ2-7, with D possibly matching TRBD2 (5 bases). The V and J ends lost 6 bases and 6 bases respectively, with 12 bases between them. CDR1 is ENHRY and CDR2 is SYGVKD in the germline V gene. The CDR3 contains 12 residues. CDR3 nucleotides: TGTGCCATCAGGGAGGAAGTCACCGAGCAGTACTTC. Translation gives CAIREEVTEQYF.

The rearrangement joins TRBV18 to TRBJ2-7; tentative D call: TRBD1 (5 bases). The germline gives CDR1 KGHSH, CDR2 LQKENI. Trimming removed 2 bases at V and 0 bases at J, with 8 bases between. CDR3 length equals 14 residues. The CDR3 sequence: CASSPSTGSYEQYF. Written as DNA, the CDR3 is TGTGCCAGCTCACCATCAACAGGCTCCTACGAGCAGTACTTC. Variable domain in full (rest from reference TRBV18 and TRBJ2-7): NAGVMQNPRHLVRRRGQEARLRCSPMKGHSHVYWYRQLPEEGLKFMVYLQKENIIDESGMPKERFSAEFPKEGPSILRIQQVVRGDSAAYFCASSPSTGSYEQYFGPGTRLTVT.

This clone appeared once. The chain employs TRBV2 and TRBJ2-1; TRBD1 is a possible D gene (5 bases). This CDR3 has 15 amino acids. CDR1 is SNHLY and CDR2 is FYNNEI in the germline V gene. The V end was cut by 3 bases, the J end by 5 bases, with 14 bases between. The CDR3 nucleotides read TGTGCCAGCAGTGATTGGAGACAGCCCGACAATGAGCAGTTCTTC. It translates to CASSDWRQPDNEQFF.

This clone showed up just a few times. The chain is built from TRBV30 and TRBJ1-4, with unresolved D. Germline V gives CDR1 GTSNPN, CDR2 SVGIG (reference sequence). The V end lost 0 bases, the J end lost 4 bases, and 6 bases lay between the germline ends. CDR3 size: 13 residues. The chain's CDR3 is CAWSVQRNEKLFF. CDR3 coding DNA: TGTGCCTGGAGTGTACAGCGTAATGAAAAACTGTTTTTT. Supplemented by reference TRBV30 and TRBJ1-4, the full variable domain reads SQTIHQWPATLVQPVGSPLSLECTVEGTSNPNLYWYRQAAGRGLQLLFYSVGIGQISSEVPQNLSASRPQDRQFILSSKKLLLSDSGFYLCAWSVQRNEKLFFGSGTQLSVL.

This clone was recorded once. This rearrangement joins TRBV6-1 to TRBJ2-7, with TRBD1 matching over 8 bases. J lost 2 bases, V lost 7 bases, and 7 bases had no gene match. Germline CDR1 reads MNHNS; CDR2 reads SASEGT. This CDR3 is built from 14 residues. This CDR3 reads CASMSGTGTYEQYF. DNA of the CDR3: TGTGCCAGCATGTCGGGGACAGGAACCTACGAGCAGTACTTC.

The V gene is TRBV16, the J gene TRBJ2-1, with D maybe TRBD2 (5 bases). V lost 4 bases to trimming and J lost 4 bases, with 8 bases between them. The V gene's germline CDR1 is KGHSY and CDR2 FQNENV. The CDR3 has 13 residues. The CDR3 DNA reads TGTGCCAGCAGCCCAAGAGGGTACAATGAGCAGTTCTTC. This translates into CASSPRGYNEQFF.

The chain joins TRBV10-3 to TRBJ1-5, with D tentatively TRBD1 (5 bases). The CDR3 spans 12 residues. The germline V and J ends were trimmed by 4 bases and 6 bases, with 7 bases remaining between them. Germline values: CDR1 ENHRY, CDR2 SYGVKD. Written as DNA, the CDR3 is TGTGCCATCAGTGGGGACGGTCAGCCCCAGCATTTT. Its protein is CAISGDGQPQHF.

The V and J genes are TRBV7-2 and TRBJ2-1, with 12 bases fitting TRBD2. CDR3 length: 15 amino acids. V shed 4 bases, J shed 7 bases, and the junction held 5 bases outside the gene matches. Per germline, CDR1 SGHTA and CDR2 FQGNSA. CDR3 DNA: TGTGCCAGCAGCTCGACTAGCGGGAGTTGGAATGAGCAGTTCTTC. Its translation: CASSSTSGSWNEQFF.

This chain joins TRBV21-1 and TRBJ2-7. TRBV21-1 is termed a pseudogene. The CDR3 consists of 15 residues. The CDR3 DNA sequence: TGTGCCAGCAGCAAAGAACGGGCAAAGGGACCCGAGCAGTACTTC. Amino acid sequence: CASSKERAKGPEQYF.

V and J are TRBV7-9 and TRBJ1-5, with D unclear. In germline, CDR1 is SEHNR, CDR2 FQNEAQ (reference sequence). The CDR3 covers 15 residues. V lost 1 base and J 2 bases, leaving 9 bases between the germline ends. CDR3 DNA: TGTGCCAGCAGCTTAGGGTCAGTCGGCAATCAGCCCCAGCATTTT. Translated: CASSLGSVGNQPQHF.

In this sample, this clone turned up once. This chain uses TRBV28 with TRBJ2-7, with D perhaps TRBD2 (5 bases). CDR1 is MDHEN, CDR2 SYDVKM, per germline. The CDR3 is made up of 14 amino acids. Trimming pared 6 bases from V and 2 bases from J, leaving 14 bases between. Written as DNA, the CDR3 is TGTGCCAGCAGCCTCGGTGGAGGCCCCTACGAGCAGTACTTC. Its protein is CASSLGGGPYEQYF.